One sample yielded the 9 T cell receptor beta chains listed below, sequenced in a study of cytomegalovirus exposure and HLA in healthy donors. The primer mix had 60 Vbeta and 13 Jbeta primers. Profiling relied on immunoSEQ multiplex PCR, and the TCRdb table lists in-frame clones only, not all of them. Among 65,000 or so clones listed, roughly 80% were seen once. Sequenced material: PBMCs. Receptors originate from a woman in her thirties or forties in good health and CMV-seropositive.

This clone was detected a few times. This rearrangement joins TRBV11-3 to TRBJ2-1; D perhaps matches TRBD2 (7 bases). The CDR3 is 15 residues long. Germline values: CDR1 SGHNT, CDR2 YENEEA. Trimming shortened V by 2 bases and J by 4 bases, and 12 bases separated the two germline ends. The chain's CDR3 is CASSLRAGAYNEQFF. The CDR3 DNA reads TGTGCCAGCAGCTTACGGGCGGGGGCGTACAATGAGCAGTTCTTC.

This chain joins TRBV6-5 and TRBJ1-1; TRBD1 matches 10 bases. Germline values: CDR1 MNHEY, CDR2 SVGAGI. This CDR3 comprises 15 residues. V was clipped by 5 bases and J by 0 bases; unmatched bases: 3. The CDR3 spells CASSRDRGLNTEAFF. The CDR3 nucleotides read TGTGCCAGCAGTCGGGACAGGGGATTGAACACTGAAGCTTTCTTT.

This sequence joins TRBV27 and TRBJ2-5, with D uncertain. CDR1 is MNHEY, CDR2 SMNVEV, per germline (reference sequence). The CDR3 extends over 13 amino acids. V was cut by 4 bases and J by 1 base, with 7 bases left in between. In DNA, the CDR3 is TGTGCCAGCAGTTCCCCCAGCCAAGAGACCCAGTACTTC. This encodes CASSSPSQETQYF.

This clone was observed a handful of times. This chain's CDR3 is CASSGPGQTYGYTF. The CDR3 bases are TGTGCCAGCAGTGGTCCCGGACAGACCTATGGCTACACCTTC. This chain joins TRBV28 and TRBJ1-2, with a tentative D call TRBD1 (6 bases). V dropped 5 bases and J dropped 4 bases, with 14 bases sitting between them. The CDR3 spans 14 residues. CDR1 MDHEN and CDR2 SYDVKM come from the germline V gene.

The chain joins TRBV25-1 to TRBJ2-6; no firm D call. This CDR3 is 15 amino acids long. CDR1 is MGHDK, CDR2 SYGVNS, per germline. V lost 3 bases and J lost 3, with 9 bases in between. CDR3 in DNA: TGTGCCAGCAGTGATTCTACTGGTGGGGCCAACGTCCTGACTTTC. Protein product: CASSDSTGGANVLTF.

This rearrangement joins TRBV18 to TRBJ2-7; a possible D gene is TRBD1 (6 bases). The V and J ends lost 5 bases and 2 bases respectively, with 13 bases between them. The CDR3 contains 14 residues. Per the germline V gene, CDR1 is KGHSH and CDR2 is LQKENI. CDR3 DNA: TGTGCCAGCTCATTACGACAGGCTACCTACGAGCAGTACTTC. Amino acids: CASSLRQATYEQYF.

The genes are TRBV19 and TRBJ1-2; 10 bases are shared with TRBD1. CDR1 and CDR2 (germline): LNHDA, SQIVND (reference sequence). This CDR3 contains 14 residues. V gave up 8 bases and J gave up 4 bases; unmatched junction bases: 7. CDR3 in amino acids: CASSRDRGTYGYTF. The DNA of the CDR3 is TGTGCCAGTTCCCGGGACAGGGGCACCTATGGCTACACCTTC.

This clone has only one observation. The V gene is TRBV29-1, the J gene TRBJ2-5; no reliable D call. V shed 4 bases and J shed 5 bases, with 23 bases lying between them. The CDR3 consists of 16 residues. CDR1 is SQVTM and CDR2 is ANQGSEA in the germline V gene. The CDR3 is CSVGRRLAPHGETQYF. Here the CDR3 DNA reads TGCAGCGTTGGACGCCGACTTGCCCCCCACGGGGAGACCCAGTACTTC.

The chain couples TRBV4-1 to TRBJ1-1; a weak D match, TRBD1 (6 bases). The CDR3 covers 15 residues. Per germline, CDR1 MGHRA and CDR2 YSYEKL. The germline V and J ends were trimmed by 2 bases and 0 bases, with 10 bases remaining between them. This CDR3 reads CASSQPQGLNTEAFF. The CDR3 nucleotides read TGCGCCAGCAGCCAACCTCAGGGGCTGAACACTGAAGCTTTCTTT.